The 8 T cell receptor beta chains presented below share a single source sample, sequenced in a study of T cell responses to AZD1222 COVID-19 vaccine. Measured with immunoSEQ multiplex PCR; TCRdb has only the in-frame clones, and not every one. The data show tens of thousands of clones, more than 70% seen once. The starting material was peripheral blood, obtained on day 0 of AZD1222 vaccination. The source is an adult in good health.

V gene TRBV4-2 combines with J gene TRBJ2-1; D is unclear. Germline values: CDR1 LGHNA, CDR2 YNFKEQ. The CDR3 is made up of 16 amino acids. Trimming pared 0 bases from V and 2 bases from J, leaving 11 bases between. As DNA, the CDR3 is TGTGCCAGCAGCCAAGAGCCCGGGCCTACCTACAATGAGCAGTTCTTC. Protein: CASSQEPGPTYNEQFF.

The genes are TRBV30 and TRBJ2-1, with D tentatively TRBD2 (6 bases). V lost 0 bases, J lost 5 bases, and 8 bases lay in between. The CDR3 sequence is 13 residues long. CDR1 is GTSNPN, CDR2 SVGIG, per germline (reference sequence). The CDR3 nucleotides are TGTGCCTGGAGTGTTTCGGGAGACAATGAGCAGTTCTTC. Amino acids: CAWSVSGDNEQFF. Full variable domain (missing parts from reference TRBV30 and TRBJ2-1): SQTIHQWPATLVQPVGSPLSLECTVEGTSNPNLYWYRQAAGRGLQLLFYSVGIGQISSEVPQNLSASRPQDRQFILSSKKLLLSDSGFYLCAWSVSGDNEQFFGPGTRLTVL.

This clone was observed at least ten times. The genes are TRBV5-1 and TRBJ1-5; 9 nucleotides agree with TRBD1. Unmatched junction bases numbered 4, after V lost 4 bases and J lost 8 bases. From germline, CDR1 is SGHRS and CDR2 YFSETQ. The CDR3 covers 13 residues. DNA of the CDR3: TGCGCCAGCAGCGGGGGACAGGGAGAGCCCCAGCATTTT. This encodes CASSGGQGEPQHF.

The V and J genes are TRBV5-4 and TRBJ1-6; TRBD1 might be the D (6 bases). Germline V gene lookup returns CDR1 SGHNT and CDR2 YYREEE (reference sequence). CDR3 length: 14 amino acids. Trimming cost V 4 bases and J 6 bases, with 11 bases left between them. CDR3 amino acids: CASSPGGSNSPLHF. The DNA of the CDR3 is TGTGCCAGCAGCCCCGGGGGCAGTAATTCACCCCTCCACTTT.

The chain uses TRBV6-6 and TRBJ1-2; 7 bases align to TRBD1. J gave up 0 bases and V 0 bases, and 1 base lay outside the gene matches. The CDR3 consists of 15 residues. The germline gives CDR1 MNHNY, CDR2 SVGAGI (reference sequence). The CDR3 reads CASSYSQGANYGYTF. In DNA form, the CDR3 reads TGTGCCAGCAGTTACTCTCAGGGGGCTAACTATGGCTACACCTTC.

V and J are TRBV7-6 and TRBJ2-2, with 8 bases that match TRBD1. CDR1 SGHVS and CDR2 FNYEAQ come from the germline V gene. J gave up 5 bases and V 4 bases, and 6 bases lay outside the gene matches. CDR3 length equals 15 residues. The CDR3, as DNA: TGTGCCAGCAGCTCCCGGACAGGGACAACCGGGGAGCTGTTTTTT. It encodes CASSSRTGTTGELFF.

The V call is TRBV9, the J call TRBJ2-3; either TRBD1 or TRBD2 may fit D (5 bases each). V dropped 3 bases and J dropped 9 bases, with 17 bases sitting between them. The CDR3 length is 14 residues. The germline V gene has CDR1 SGDLS and CDR2 YYNGEE. Here the CDR3 reads CASSERDGPFTQYF. CDR3 in DNA: TGTGCCAGCAGCGAGAGGGACGGCCCCTTCACGCAGTATTTT. The variable domain in full, completed from reference TRBV9 and TRBJ2-3, reads DSGVTQTPKHLITATGQRVTLRCSPRSGDLSVYWYQQSLDQGLQFLIQYYNGEERAKGNILERFSAQQFPDLHSELNLSSLELGDSALYFCASSERDGPFTQYFGPGTRLTVL.

The J gene is TRBJ2-2, the V gene TRBV15, with 8 bases aligning to TRBD2. Germline V gene data show CDR1 as LNHNV and CDR2 as YYDKDF (reference sequence). V lost 4 bases to trimming and J lost 6 bases; unmatched junction nucleotides: 7. The CDR3 is made up of 15 amino acids. The CDR3 nucleotides are TGTGCCACCAGCACCCTCCGGGGGGGGGCCGGGGAGCTGTTTTTT. Amino acid sequence: CATSTLRGGAGELFF.